This entry lists 32 T cell receptor beta chains sequenced from one sample in a study of T cell repertoires in cytomegalovirus infection. Antigens for these TCRs are unknown. TCRdb called the reads again in MiXCR, with one record for every CDR3 protein. The sample comprises 750,000 to 900,000 distinct CDR3 sequences, 25% to 30% of which are singletons, and 10% to 15% rests with the top ten. The sample consisted of cultured CD8+ T cells from PBMCs, taken from culture after CMV antigen stimulation. The receptors originated from a human donor in good health (CMV status not recorded). Some clones in this sample may be carry-over from other donors' samples.

CDR3: CASSLTLQPNEKLFF. CDR3 DNA sequence: TGTGCCAGCAGCCTAACCCTACAACCTAATGAAAAACTGTTTTTT. This chain uses TRBV9 with TRBJ1-4; D gene unclear. There are 15 residues in the CDR3. V was cut by 4 bases and J by 3 bases, with 13 bases left in between. Germline V gene sequence: CDR1 SGDLS, CDR2 YYNGEE.

The rearrangement uses TRBV12-3 or TRBV12-4 and TRBJ2-3; D is ambiguous. The CDR3 runs to 13 residues. V lost 5 bases to trimming and J lost 12 bases, with 18 bases between them. The CDR3, as DNA: TGTGCCAGCAGTCCCCCAGGTTACGCGGCTCAGTATTTT. The encoded protein is CASSPPGYAAQYF.

The V call is TRBV7-9, the J call TRBJ2-3, with TRBD2 matching over 8 bases. Losses at the gene ends were 1 base for V and 2 bases for J; bases not matched to a gene: 2. CDR1 is SEHNR, CDR2 FQNEAQ, per germline (reference sequence). The CDR3 extends over 15 amino acids. CDR3 sequence reads: CASSLEGLDTDTQYF. For the CDR3, the DNA is TGTGCCAGCAGCTTAGAGGGACTAGACACAGATACGCAGTATTTT.

The J gene is TRBJ2-3, the V gene TRBV10-2, with 11 positions matching TRBD2. Germline CDR1 WSHSY, CDR2 SAAADI. The ends lost 3 bases at V and 5 bases at J; junction bases unmatched: 4. The CDR3 extends over 15 amino acids. CDR3 in amino acids: CASSEVSGGEDTQYF. The CDR3 region has the DNA TGCGCCAGCAGTGAAGTTAGCGGGGGGGAAGATACGCAGTATTTT.

The J gene is TRBJ1-2, the V gene TRBV4-1; maybe TRBD1 (5 bases). Germline-derived CDR1 and CDR2 are MGHRA and YSYEKL. This CDR3 spans 15 amino acids. Trimming stripped 1 base from V and 4 bases from J, with 13 bases between. Here the CDR3 DNA reads TGCGCCAGCAGCCAAGGGGGTGGTCAGGGCTATGGCTACACCTTC. It encodes CASSQGGGQGYGYTF.

The CDR3 DNA sequence: TGTGCCAGCACAAGACAGGGGCAAGAGACCCAGTACTTC. It encodes CASTRQGQETQYF. V usage is TRBV6-6 and J usage is TRBJ2-5; 8 bases fit TRBD1. Looked up from germline, CDR1 is MNHNY and CDR2 is SVGAGI (reference sequence). The V and J ends lost 7 bases and 2 bases, in that order; junction bases with no gene match: 3. This CDR3 spans 13 amino acids.

The CDR3 DNA reads as TGTGCTAGTGGTCGTGGGAGGTTGGACAGGGAGGTTACTAAGGAAGAGACCCAGTACTTC. It codes for CASGRGRLDREVTKEETQYF. The chain has TRBV12-5 and TRBJ2-5, with 8 bases fitting TRBD1. Trimming took 5 bases from V and 3 from J; bases not matched to a gene: 23. The length of the CDR3 is 20 residues. Per the germline V gene, CDR1 is LGHNT and CDR2 is FRNRAP.

This clonotype was counted between two and nine times. This rearrangement joins TRBV27 to TRBJ1-4, with D perhaps TRBD1 (6 bases). V gave up 4 bases and J gave up 6 bases, with 15 bases separating them. The germline V gene has CDR1 MNHEY and CDR2 SMNVEV (reference sequence). The CDR3 is 15 amino acids. The CDR3 region is CASSSTGRVDEKLFF. The CDR3 DNA reads TGTGCCAGCAGTTCAACAGGGCGGGTGGATGAAAAACTGTTTTTT.

The chain couples TRBV29-1 to TRBJ2-3, with a possible D match to TRBD1 (6 bases). V was cut by 8 bases and J by 2 bases, with 17 bases left in between. The CDR3 sequence is 14 residues long. Germline V gene data show CDR1 as SQVTM and CDR2 as ANQGSEA. The CDR3 DNA reads as TGCAGCACAAAGCAGGGGAGCACCACAGATACGCAGTATTTT. Protein: CSTKQGSTTDTQYF.

The genes are TRBV7-3 and TRBJ2-2, with D unresolved. Germline values: CDR1 SGHTA, CDR2 FQGTGA. V gave up 2 bases and J gave up 5 bases, with 6 bases separating them. This CDR3 has 13 amino acids. CDR3 in DNA: TGTGCCAGCAGCTTATATATAACCGGGGAGCTGTTTTTT. Translating it yields CASSLYITGELFF. Supplemented by reference TRBV7-3 and TRBJ2-2, the full variable domain reads GAGVSQTPSNKVTEKGKYVELRCDPISGHTALYWYRQSLGQGPEFLIYFQGTGAADDSGLPNDRFFAVRPEGSVSTLKIQRTERGDSAVYLCASSLYITGELFFGEGSRLTVL.

This clonotype has more than one count but fewer than ten. The rearrangement uses TRBV4-3 and TRBJ2-3; perhaps TRBD1 as D (5 bases). The ends were cut back, 5 bases at V and 2 bases at J, with 8 bases in the middle. The CDR3 is 13 residues long. CDR1 and CDR2 from the germline V gene are LGHNA and YSLEER. The DNA of the CDR3 is TGCGCCAGCAGCGACAGCCTCACAGATACGCAGTATTTT. Protein product: CASSDSLTDTQYF.

In its sample, this clonotype was seen a few times. The chain joins TRBV7-9 to TRBJ2-3; D is possibly TRBD1 (5 bases). V lost 4 bases to trimming and J lost 5 bases, with 19 bases between them. The CDR3 spans 16 residues. Germline V gives CDR1 SEHNR, CDR2 FQNEAQ (reference sequence). This chain's CDR3 is CASSSGWAGWEDTQYF. The CDR3 coding sequence is TGTGCCAGCAGCTCCGGGTGGGCAGGGTGGGAAGATACGCAGTATTTT.

This clonotype occurred a few times. This chain uses TRBV10-3 with TRBJ2-3; D might be TRBD2 (6 bases). V lost 10 bases and J lost 2, with 13 bases in between. Germline CDR1 is ENHRY and CDR2 is SYGVKD. This CDR3 contains 13 residues. This chain's CDR3 is CATLADVTDTQYF. In nucleotides, the CDR3 is TGTGCCACCTTAGCGGACGTCACAGATACGCAGTATTTT.

The rearrangement joins TRBV27 to TRBJ1-4; TRBD1 matches at 12 bases. Trimming took 3 bases from V and 9 from J; bases not matched to a gene: 2. Germline values: CDR1 MNHEY, CDR2 SMNVEV (reference sequence). The CDR3 covers 14 residues. In nucleotides, the CDR3 is TGTGCCAGCAGTTTTGGGACAGGGGGCCAAAAACTGTTTTTT. This translates into CASSFGTGGQKLFF.

This chain uses TRBV29-1 with TRBJ1-2, with unresolved D. CDR3 length: 10 amino acids. Germline values: CDR1 SQVTM, CDR2 ANQGSEA. Trimming left V 5 bases short and J 6 bases short, with 7 bases between. This CDR3 reads CSVWGNGYTF. The CDR3 DNA reads as TGCAGCGTTTGGGGAAATGGCTACACCTTC.

This clonotype was seen ten or more times. The V call is TRBV7-9, the J call TRBJ2-3; the D gene could be TRBD1 or TRBD2 (6 bases each). The V gene's germline CDR1 is SEHNR and CDR2 FQNEAQ (reference sequence). The CDR3 contains 15 residues. V lost 8 bases and J 0 bases, leaving 15 bases between the germline ends. CDR3 sequence reads: CASSGGGSSTDTQYF. CDR3 DNA: TGTGCCAGCTCTGGAGGGGGGTCTAGCACAGATACGCAGTATTTT.

In its sample, this clonotype was seen a few times. The CDR3 spells CSARDLRANTEAFF. The CDR3 DNA is TGCAGTGCTAGAGATCTTAGGGCCAACACTGAAGCTTTCTTT. The rearrangement uses TRBV20-1 and TRBJ1-1; no clear D gene. The germline V gene encodes CDR1 DFQATT and CDR2 SNEGSKA (reference sequence). The CDR3 runs 14 residues. Trimming took 0 bases from V and 2 from J, leaving 10 bases between them.

The chain combines TRBV5-1 with TRBJ2-3; D remains ambiguous. There are 15 residues in the CDR3. V was pared by 0 bases and J by 0 bases, with 8 bases between. The germline V gene has CDR1 SGHRS and CDR2 YFSETQ. DNA of the CDR3: TGCGCCAGCAGCTTGGAGGCCCTTAGCACAGATACGCAGTATTTT. The encoded protein is CASSLEALSTDTQYF. The variable domain in full, completed from reference TRBV5-1 and TRBJ2-3, reads KAGVTQTPRYLIKTRGQQVTLSCSPISGHRSVSWYQQTPGQGLQFLFEYFSETQRNKGNFPGRFSGRQFSNSRSEMNVSTLELGDSALYLCASSLEALSTDTQYFGPGTRLTVL.

V gene TRBV6-1 combines with J gene TRBJ1-1; 10 bases fit TRBD1. J lost 0 bases, V lost 10 bases, and 5 bases had no gene match. This CDR3 has 14 residues. CDR1 MNHNS and CDR2 SASEGT come from the germline V gene. The CDR3 DNA is TGTGCCATCCGGGACAGGGGATTGAACACTGAAGCTTTCTTT. It translates to CAIRDRGLNTEAFF.

The sample holds many counts of this clonotype. This chain joins TRBV7-6 and TRBJ1-2; tentatively, D is TRBD1 (5 bases). Per the germline V gene, CDR1 is SGHVS and CDR2 is FNYEAQ. With 1 base removed from V and 8 bases from J, the gap between germline ends came to 14 bases. This CDR3 region has 14 residues. The CDR3 nucleotides read TGTGCCAGCAGCTTAGGGACATCTGACTGGGGCTACACCTTC. Translating gives CASSLGTSDWGYTF.

This clonotype was recorded a few times. The V and J genes are TRBV6-1 and TRBJ1-2; D remains unclear. The germline V gene encodes CDR1 MNHNS and CDR2 SASEGT. The CDR3 contains 12 residues. The germline V and J ends were trimmed by 5 bases and 4 bases, with 8 bases remaining between them. The CDR3 nucleotides read TGTGCCAGCAGTAACGGGGTCTATGGCTACACCTTC. Its protein is CASSNGVYGYTF.

The rearrangement joins TRBV6-6 to TRBJ2-7, with 7 bases aligning to TRBD1. This CDR3 region has 13 residues. Germline V CDR1 and CDR2: MNHNY, SVGAGI (reference sequence). V gave up 2 bases and J gave up 8 bases; unmatched junction bases: 6. CDR3 DNA sequence: TGTGCCAGCAGTTACGGTACAGGGGCCCAGCAGTACGTC. Protein: CASSYGTGAQQYV.

V usage is TRBV27 and J usage is TRBJ2-1; 9 nucleotides align to TRBD1. The J segment lost 8 bases and the V segment lost 2 bases, leaving 10 bases of the junction unmatched. Germline values: CDR1 MNHEY, CDR2 SMNVEV (reference sequence). This CDR3 is 16 amino acids long. CDR3 sequence reads: CASSLTPGTGSDEQFF. CDR3 coding DNA: TGTGCCAGCAGTTTAACCCCCGGGACAGGGAGCGATGAGCAGTTCTTC.

The chain is built from TRBV5-6 and TRBJ2-7; 8 nucleotides match TRBD2. Losses at the gene ends were 3 bases for V and 6 bases for J; bases not matched to a gene: 5. The CDR3 sequence is 13 residues long. Germline CDR1 is SGHDT and CDR2 is YYEEEE. CDR3 residues: CASSWAGLGEQYV. CDR3 nucleotides: TGTGCCAGCAGCTGGGCGGGACTAGGCGAGCAGTACGTC.

This chain joins TRBV7-9 and TRBJ2-5, with a tentative D call TRBD1 (5 bases). This CDR3 is 15 amino acids long. Trimming removed 3 bases at V and 1 base at J, with 12 bases between. Germline V gene sequence: CDR1 SEHNR, CDR2 FQNEAQ (reference sequence). This CDR3 reads CASSFTSGFQETQYF. CDR3 nucleotide sequence: TGTGCCAGCAGCTTTACCTCAGGGTTCCAAGAGACCCAGTACTTC.

In its sample, this clonotype was seen a few times. The chain carries TRBV10-3 and TRBJ2-6; D may be TRBD1 or TRBD2 (5 bases each). CDR1 is ENHRY and CDR2 is SYGVKD in the germline V gene. The V end was cut by 10 bases, the J end by 2 bases, with 15 bases between. The CDR3 runs to 15 residues. The CDR3 sequence is CATQMGTAGANVLTF. The CDR3 region has the DNA TGTGCCACGCAAATGGGGACCGCTGGGGCCAACGTCCTGACTTTC.

This clonotype was seen a few times. The chain recombines TRBV6-5 with TRBJ2-5; D uncertain. Trimming stripped 8 bases from V and 6 bases from J, with 7 bases between. Germline CDR1 MNHEY, CDR2 SVGAGI. This CDR3 region has 10 residues. Here the CDR3 DNA reads TGTGCCAGCGGGAAGCAGACCCAGTACTTC. As protein: CASGKQTQYF.

This clonotype was detected a few times. The rearrangement uses TRBV6-5 and TRBJ1-2; no clear D gene. V was cut by 4 bases and J by 2 bases, with 11 bases left in between. CDR1 MNHEY and CDR2 SVGAGI come from the germline V gene. CDR3 length equals 14 residues. This CDR3 reads CASSWNNLNYGYTF. The CDR3 region has the DNA TGTGCCAGCAGTTGGAATAACCTGAACTATGGCTACACCTTC.

The V gene is TRBV12-3 or TRBV12-4, the J gene TRBJ1-5; D unclear. This CDR3 is 14 amino acids long. Trimming took off 3 bases at V and 4 bases at J, with 10 bases between the two ends. The DNA for the CDR3 is TGTGCCAGCAGTTTTGGACGGATAAATCAGCCCCAGCATTTT. It codes for CASSFGRINQPQHF.

The gene calls are TRBV10-3 and TRBJ1-2; a possible D gene is TRBD1 (5 bases). With 8 bases removed from V and 7 bases from J, the gap between germline ends came to 11 bases. The CDR3 contains 11 residues. Germline values: CDR1 ENHRY, CDR2 SYGVKD. CDR3 bases: TGTGCCATCTATGGGGGGACTGGCTACACCTTC. Translating it yields CAIYGGTGYTF.

This clonotype was counted between two and nine times. The chain links TRBV12-3 or TRBV12-4 to TRBJ2-3; D may be TRBD2 (5 bases). The CDR3 has 14 amino acids. V lost 6 bases and J 4 bases, leaving 14 bases between the germline ends. CDR3 nucleotide sequence: TGTGCCAGCAGCCCCCGGGGAACGGCAGATACGCAGTATTTT. Translating it yields CASSPRGTADTQYF.

The rearrangement links TRBV19 to TRBJ1-5; D remains ambiguous. The V gene lost 0 bases and the J gene lost 0 bases, with 12 bases spanning the gap. The CDR3 runs to 17 residues. Germline-derived CDR1 and CDR2 are LNHDA and SQIVND (reference sequence). The CDR3 sequence: CASSIDYRILSNQPQHF. CDR3 nucleotide sequence: TGTGCCAGTAGTATAGATTATCGGATCCTTAGCAATCAGCCCCAGCATTTT.